A selection of T cell receptor beta chains follows, all from one sample in a study of blood T cell repertoires in COVID-19. Measured with immunoSEQ multiplex PCR; TCRdb has only the in-frame clones, and not every one. The profile shows about 120,000 clones, roughly 90% of them singletons. The source material was peripheral blood. These receptors were obtained from a human donor with acute or convalescent COVID-19. The donor label of this sample is uncertain. Both conserved end residues are part of each CDR3. A D gene is named only where the DNA matches it firmly. Rows give clone size only sometimes, using once, few, many, or a class for an expanded clone.

TRBV27	.	TRBJ1-2	.	CASAVPGHPNYGYTF	TGTGCCAGCGCTGTCCCGGGACACCCCAACTATGGCTACACCTTC
TRBV4-3	.	TRBJ1-2	.	CASSQVNRDWGYTF	TGCGCCAGCAGCCAAGTGAACAGGGATTGGGGCTACACCTTC
TRBV7-2	.	TRBJ1-2	.	CASSQLNYGYTF	TGTGCCAGCAGCCAACTTAACTATGGCTACACCTTC
TRBV6-1	.	TRBJ1-1	once	CASSDLGQNTEAFF	TGTGCCAGCAGTGATCTGGGGCAGAACACTGAAGCTTTCTTT
TRBV19	.	TRBJ2-1	.	CASSISFLSYNEQFF	TGTGCCAGTAGTATTAGCTTCCTTTCCTACAATGAGCAGTTCTTC
TRBV28	.	TRBJ1-2	.	CASSFTRNYGYTF	TGTGCCAGCAGTTTCACTCGCAACTATGGCTACACCTTC
TRBV28	.	TRBJ1-1	.	CASTGGHRAATEAFF	TGTGCCAGCACCGGGGGTCACCGGGCGGCCACTGAAGCTTTCTTT
TRBV2	TRBD1	TRBJ2-3	.	CASSPGGGTADTQYF	TGTGCCAGCAGTCCAGGGGGCGGAACCGCAGATACGCAGTATTTT
TRBV28	TRBD1	TRBJ2-7	.	CASSPAGQEGKQYF	TGTGCCAGCAGTCCCGCGGGACAGGAGGGAAAGCAGTACTTC
TRBV18	.	TRBJ1-1	.	CASSPAGLVTEAFF	TGTGCCAGCTCACCCGCGGGGTTGGTAACTGAAGCTTTCTTT
TRBV29-1	.	TRBJ2-7	.	CSVTLAQLSYEQYF	TGCAGCGTGACACTAGCCCAACTTTCCTACGAGCAGTACTTC
TRBV28	.	TRBJ2-3	.	CASSLGGGTDTQYF	TGTGCCAGCAGTTTAGGCGGGGGCACAGATACGCAGTATTTT
TRBV2	.	TRBJ2-2	.	CASSETTPGELFF	TGTGCCAGCAGTGAAACGACACCCGGGGAGCTGTTTTTT
TRBV3-1/TRBV3-2	TRBD1	TRBJ2-6	.	CASSQELTGSNVLTF	TGTGCCAGCAGCCAAGAATTGACAGGGTCCAACGTCCTGACTTTC
TRBV7-8	.	TRBJ2-7	few	CASSVHWGMYEQYF	TGTGCCAGCAGCGTCCACTGGGGCATGTACGAGCAGTACTTC
TRBV11-3	.	TRBJ2-1	.	CASSFQGGYNEQFF	TGTGCCAGCAGCTTCCAGGGCGGATACAATGAGCAGTTCTTC
TRBV5-8	.	TRBJ2-6	.	CASSLRLGGANVLTF	TGTGCCAGCAGCTTAAGACTTGGGGGGGCCAACGTCCTGACTTTC
TRBV5-8	TRBD1	TRBJ1-5	.	CASSLQGAGRNQPQHF	TGTGCCAGCAGCTTGCAGGGGGCGGGGCGCAATCAGCCCCAGCATTTT
TRBV7-2	TRBD2	TRBJ2-2	.	CASSLGAGVFGELFF	TGTGCCAGCAGCTTAGGAGCGGGGGTTTTCGGGGAGCTGTTTTTT
TRBV27	.	TRBJ2-3	.	CASKNGDTQYF	TGTGCCAGCAAAAACGGGGATACGCAGTATTTT
TRBV3-1/TRBV3-2	.	TRBJ1-5	.	CASSRGLGDNQPQHF	TGTGCCAGCAGCCGGGGGCTGGGGGACAATCAGCCCCAGCATTTT
TRBV28	TRBD1	TRBJ1-2	.	CASSPWTGGLYGYTF	TGTGCCAGCAGTCCGTGGACAGGAGGGCTCTATGGCTACACCTTC
TRBV28	.	TRBJ1-5	.	CASRAGNQPQHF	TGTGCCAGCAGAGCGGGCAATCAGCCCCAGCATTTT
TRBV3-1/TRBV3-2	.	TRBJ1-4	.	CASSLPGEKLFF	TGTGCCAGCAGCCTCCCGGGTGAAAAACTGTTTTTT
TRBV7-2	.	TRBJ2-3	.	CASSLGGGADSRGDTQYF	TGTGCCAGCAGCTTGGGAGGGGGGGCGGACTCTCGAGGAGATACGCAGTATTTT
TRBV10-3	TRBD2	TRBJ2-3	.	CAISESRTSGDTQYF	TGTGCCATCAGTGAGTCTCGGACTAGCGGAGATACGCAGTATTTT
TRBV2	TRBD1	TRBJ1-1	.	CASSFDPGQGDTEAFF	TGTGCCAGCAGTTTCGATCCGGGACAGGGGGACACTGAAGCTTTCTTT
TRBV2	.	TRBJ2-7	.	CATSGGGSYEQYF	TGTGCCACCTCGGGGGGCGGGTCCTACGAGCAGTACTTC
TRBV6-5	.	TRBJ1-1	.	CASGGTEAQGTEAFF	TGTGCCAGTGGAGGGACGGAAGCCCAAGGGACTGAAGCTTTCTTT
TRBV4-2	TRBD1	TRBJ1-2	.	CASSPRTGGTYGYTF	TGTGCCAGCAGCCCTCGGACAGGGGGTACCTATGGCTACACCTTC
TRBV6-1	.	TRBJ2-2	.	CASSEALDRFNTGELFF	TGTGCCAGCAGTGAAGCCCTCGACAGATTCAACACCGGGGAGCTGTTTTTT
TRBV2	.	TRBJ1-2	.	CASSEPAQGTFTF	TGTGCCAGCAGTGAACCCGCGCAGGGCACCTTTACCTTC
TRBV28	.	TRBJ1-3	.	CASSLQAGGNTIYF	TGTGCCAGCAGTTTGCAGGCTGGTGGAAACACCATATATTTT
TRBV30	TRBD1	TRBJ2-7	.	CAWSAPRDSSYEQYF	TGTGCCTGGAGCGCCCCTCGGGACAGCTCCTACGAGCAGTACTTC
TRBV21-1	.	TRBJ2-5	.	CASSKNGGTGSFQETQYF	TGTGCCAGCAGCAAAAACGGGGGGACAGGAAGCTTCCAAGAGACCCAGTACTTC
TRBV7-2	TRBD2	TRBJ2-1	.	CASSLRGRLAGLRGDEQFF	TGTGCCAGCAGCTTAAGGGGGAGACTAGCGGGGCTCCGGGGAGATGAGCAGTTCTTC
TRBV6-1	TRBD2	TRBJ2-1	.	CASSEARFSGSSYNEQFF	TGTGCCAGCAGTGAAGCGAGGTTCAGCGGGAGCTCCTACAATGAGCAGTTCTTC
TRBV5-4	TRBD1	TRBJ2-1	.	CASSWGFGQGPNEQFF	TGTGCCAGCAGCTGGGGCTTCGGACAGGGGCCAAATGAGCAGTTCTTC
TRBV10-1	.	TRBJ2-7	.	CASSAGSLVRPVRYEQYF	TGCGCCAGCAGTGCTGGCAGCCTAGTACGACCCGTCCGCTACGAGCAGTACTTC
TRBV6-1	.	TRBJ2-4	.	CASRGQPGANIQYF	TGTGCCAGCAGGGGACAACCCGGGGCAAACATTCAGTACTTC
TRBV10-3	TRBD1	TRBJ1-6	.	CAISENQGANSPLHF	TGTGCCATCAGTGAAAATCAGGGGGCTAATTCACCCCTCCACTTT
TRBV19	.	TRBJ2-7	.	CASSHYPRGVEQYF	TGTGCCAGTTCCCACTACCCTCGGGGAGTCGAGCAGTACTTC
TRBV7-2	.	TRBJ1-2	.	CASSFGGENYGYTF	TGTGCCAGCAGCTTTGGGGGCGAGAACTATGGCTACACCTTC